What follows are 11 T cell receptor beta chains derived from one specimen sequenced in a study of blood T cell repertoires in COVID-19. Sequencing used immunoSEQ multiplex PCR; TCRdb keeps in-frame clones, though not all of them. The data hold approximately 220,000 clones, with about 88% observed a single time. The sequencing input was peripheral blood. These receptors were obtained from a man aged 35 to 55 with acute or convalescent COVID-19.

The chain links TRBV6-5 to TRBJ2-6; TRBD1 is a possible D gene (6 bases). Germline V gene data show CDR1 as MNHEY and CDR2 as SVGAGI. V was shortened by 6 bases and J by 4 bases, with 13 bases between the two germline ends. CDR3 length: 15 residues. The CDR3 DNA is TGTGCCAGCAGAAACACAGGGTTGGGGGCCAACGTCCTGACTTTC. This encodes CASRNTGLGANVLTF.

The chain carries TRBV6-4 and TRBJ1-2, with 8 bases that match TRBD1. V was pared by 5 bases and J by 4 bases, with 3 bases of the junction left unmatched. CDR1 and CDR2 from the germline V gene are MRHNA and SNTAGT. There are 13 residues in the CDR3. CDR3 in amino acids: CASSTDRGYGYTF. CDR3 in DNA: TGTGCCAGCAGTACCGACAGGGGCTATGGCTACACCTTC.

The rearrangement joins TRBV9 to TRBJ2-2; tentative D call: TRBD2 (5 bases). Germline CDR1 reads SGDLS; CDR2 reads YYNGEE. Trimming took 6 bases from V and 1 from J, leaving 10 bases between them. The CDR3 loop spans 14 amino acids. The CDR3 DNA is TGTGCCAGCACCTCTGGGAGGAACACCGGGGAGCTGTTTTTT. Protein: CASTSGRNTGELFF.

V and J are TRBV7-3 and TRBJ2-1; the match to TRBD2 covers 12 bases. CDR3 length equals 15 residues. Germline CDR1 is SGHTA and CDR2 is FQGTGA. J gave up 8 bases and V 5 bases, and 7 bases lay outside the gene matches. The chain's CDR3 is CASSPGLAGWDEQFF. The CDR3 region has the DNA TGTGCCAGCAGCCCAGGACTAGCGGGATGGGATGAGCAGTTCTTC.

This chain joins TRBV14 and TRBJ2-7; 7 bases are a match to TRBD1. Unmatched junction bases numbered 8, after V lost 4 bases and J lost 5 bases. The CDR3 spans 14 residues. CDR1 SGHDN and CDR2 FVKESK come from the germline V gene. DNA of the CDR3: TGTGCCAGCAGCCTTTACAGGGGTATCGACGAGCAGTACTTC. Translation: CASSLYRGIDEQYF. Full variable domain (remainder filled in from reference TRBV14 and TRBJ2-7): EAGVTQFPSHSVIEKGQTVTLRCDPISGHDNLYWYRRVMGKEIKFLLHFVKESKQDESGMPNNRFLAERTGGTYSTLKVQPAELEDSGVYFCASSLYRGIDEQYFGPGTRLTVT.

This clone showed up just a few times. This sequence joins TRBV7-2 and TRBJ1-4, with a possible D match to TRBD1 (5 bases). The CDR3 is 16 residues long. Looked up from germline, CDR1 is SGHTA and CDR2 is FQGNSA. The ends were cut back, 2 bases at V and 4 bases at J, with 14 bases in the middle. The CDR3 DNA follows: TGTGCCAGCAGCTTATTTTGGGGCTCTGGTAATGAAAAACTGTTTTTT. This translates into CASSLFWGSGNEKLFF.

The chain carries TRBV27 and TRBJ2-7; no clear D. The CDR3 loop spans 11 amino acids. The V end lost 2 bases, the J end lost 6 bases, and 5 bases lay between the germline ends. Germline V CDR1 and CDR2: MNHEY, SMNVEV (reference sequence). The CDR3 DNA reads TGTGCCAGCAGTTTAGGCGGCGAGCAGTACTTC. Protein product: CASSLGGEQYF.

The CDR3 is CATSRDPGSYEQYF. CDR3 sequence (DNA): TGTGCCACCAGCAGAGATCCGGGGTCCTACGAGCAGTACTTC. The chain has TRBV15 and TRBJ2-7; perhaps TRBD2 as D (5 bases). The V end lost 0 bases, the J end lost 1 base, and 7 bases lay between the germline ends. Germline V gives CDR1 LNHNV, CDR2 YYDKDF (reference sequence). This CDR3 is built from 14 residues.

The chain combines TRBV29-1 with TRBJ2-1; 9 bases map to TRBD2. Germline CDR1 is SQVTM and CDR2 is ANQGSEA. This CDR3 is 13 amino acids long. V was pared by 4 bases and J by 8 bases, with 6 bases of the junction left unmatched. CDR3 coding DNA: TGCAGCGTTGGACTAGCGGTCGTGGATGAGCAGTTCTTC. It codes for CSVGLAVVDEQFF.

CDR3 residues: CASRAQGLGKKGTEAFF. CDR3 sequence (DNA): TGTGCCAGCAGGGCACAGGGGTTGGGTAAGAAAGGCACTGAAGCTTTCTTT. This rearrangement joins TRBV6-4 to TRBJ1-1, with TRBD1 matching 7 bases. Germline loops: CDR1 MRHNA, CDR2 SNTAGT. Trimming removed 6 bases from V and 4 bases from J; junction bases left unmatched: 17. This CDR3 has 17 amino acids.

V gene TRBV28 combines with J gene TRBJ2-7; the match to TRBD1 covers 8 bases. CDR1 is MDHEN and CDR2 is SYDVKM in the germline V gene. The V segment lost 5 bases and the J segment 0 bases; nucleotides outside the gene matches: 9. This CDR3 is 16 amino acids long. The CDR3: CASSRAGTGSSYEQYF. DNA for the CDR3: TGTGCCAGCAGTCGTGCCGGGACAGGTAGCTCCTACGAGCAGTACTTC.